This T cell receptor (beta chain) was recovered during a study of Tregs in tolerant kidney transplant recipients. At the level of the study: Sorting of CD4+CD25+CD127- cells followed approximately 3-day belatacept mixed lymphocyte reactions, sometimes with roughly five-day graft donor restimulation. Sorting used antibodies to exclude donor cells. Study-wide results and caveats: The most relevant donor-specific Treg TCRbeta repertoire apparently came from expansion with activated donor B cells. No direct test of biological reproducibility was done here.

As for this clone: Its antigen remains unidentified.

Repertoires were generated with immunoSEQ multiplex PCR, while TCRdb's copy carries only in-frame clones and drops some. The sample carries 15,000 to 20,000 clones, less than 80% recorded once. Germline V CDR1 and CDR2: SGHDT, YYEEEE. With 4 bases removed from V and 0 bases from J, the gap between germline ends came to 16 bases. The CDR3 extends over 16 amino acids. The TCR was taken from a human donor in good health. V gene TRBV5-6 combines with J gene TRBJ1-1; D not resolved. What was sequenced was Tregs from blood cultured with allogeneic cells. The chain's CDR3 is CASSPGWTRMNTEAFF. CDR3 bases: TGTGCCAGCAGCCCCGGGTGGACGAGGATGAACACTGAAGCTTTCTTT.